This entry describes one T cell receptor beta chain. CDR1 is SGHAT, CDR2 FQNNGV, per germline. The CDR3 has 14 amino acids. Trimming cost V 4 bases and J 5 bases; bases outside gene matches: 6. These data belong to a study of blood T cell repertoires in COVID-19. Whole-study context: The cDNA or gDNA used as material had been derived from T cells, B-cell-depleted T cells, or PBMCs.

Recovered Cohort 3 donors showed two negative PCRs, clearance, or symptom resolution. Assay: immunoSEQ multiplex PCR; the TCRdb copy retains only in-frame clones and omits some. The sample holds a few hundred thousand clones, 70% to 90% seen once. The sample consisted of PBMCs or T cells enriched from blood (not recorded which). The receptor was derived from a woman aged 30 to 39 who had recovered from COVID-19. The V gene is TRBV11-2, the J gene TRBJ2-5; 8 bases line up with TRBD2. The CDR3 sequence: CASSSRTSLETQYF. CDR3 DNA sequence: TGTGCCAGCAGCTCACGGACTAGCTTGGAGACCCAGTACTTC.